This T cell receptor beta chain stems from a study of cytomegalovirus exposure and HLA in healthy donors. The repertoire was sequenced with immunoSEQ multiplex PCR; TCRdb's copy has only in-frame clones and lacks some. The data contain 260,000 or so clones, about 90% of them singletons. The donors were part of the validation cohort, which consisted of approximately 110 subjects and was separate from the first cohort of 666 subjects. The germline gives CDR1 MGHDK, CDR2 SYGVNS. Trimming took 3 bases from V and 9 from J, leaving 9 bases between them. This CDR3 has 11 amino acids. This clone was seen more than once but under ten times.

The chain employs TRBV25-1 and TRBJ2-7; D might be TRBD1 (5 bases). The material sequenced was PBMCs. The receptor comes from a woman between 25 and 40 years old in good health and CMV-seronegative. The CDR3 is CASSDGAVQYF. The CDR3 coding sequence is TGTGCCAGCAGTGATGGGGCTGTGCAGTACTTC.